These 30 T cell receptor beta chains were all obtained from the same sample, sequenced in a study of shared clonotypes between healthy human individuals. Some clones are missing from TCRdb's copy, which holds only in-frame ones; the method was immunoSEQ multiplex PCR. The data contain approximately 82,000 clones, over 55% of them singletons. Sample: memory CD8+ T cells sorted from blood. This sample's subset: CD45RO+ cells pooled with CCR7-negative TemRA cells. The receptor source for this set is a man younger than 40 in good health.

V is TRBV7-8 and J is TRBJ1-1; weak D call: TRBD1 (6 bases). The CDR3 runs to 13 residues. V lost 2 bases and J 6 bases, leaving 10 bases between the germline ends. CDR1 and CDR2 from the germline V gene are SGHVS and FQNEAQ. DNA for the CDR3: TGTGCCAGCAGCTTATTCGGGGGCTCTGAAGCTTTCTTT. This encodes CASSLFGGSEAFF.

This clone was counted a few times. This chain joins TRBV5-1 and TRBJ1-1; D ambiguous. V lost 1 base and J 4 bases, leaving 11 bases between the germline ends. The CDR3 contains 14 residues. The germline gives CDR1 SGHRS, CDR2 YFSETQ. The CDR3 DNA is TGCGCCAGCAGCTTGCTCAACGGTAGCACTGAAGCTTTCTTT. This codes for CASSLLNGSTEAFF.

V usage is TRBV21-1 and J usage is TRBJ1-3; TRBD1 is the table's D call, not checked against the DNA. TRBV21-1 corresponds to a pseudogene. This CDR3 contains 17 residues. The CDR3 reads CASSRWKGQAPGNTIYF. The CDR3 bases are TGTGCCAGCAGCAGATGGAAGGGACAGGCACCTGGAAACACCATATATTTT.

The V gene is TRBV10-3, the J gene TRBJ1-1; D gene unclear. V was pared by 6 bases and J by 4 bases, with 9 bases between. The CDR3 consists of 12 residues. Germline loops: CDR1 ENHRY, CDR2 SYGVKD. CDR3 sequence: CAIREVGTEAFF. The CDR3 DNA reads TGTGCCATCAGGGAGGTAGGCACTGAAGCTTTCTTT.

V gene TRBV6-5 combines with J gene TRBJ2-1, with D possibly matching TRBD2 (5 bases). With 0 bases removed from V and 4 bases from J, the gap between germline ends came to 7 bases. The CDR3 has 14 amino acids. Per the germline V gene, CDR1 is MNHEY and CDR2 is SVGAGI. CDR3: CASSYSGEYNEQFF. CDR3 in DNA: TGTGCCAGCAGTTACTCGGGAGAGTACAATGAGCAGTTCTTC.

The rearrangement uses TRBV5-5 and TRBJ2-6; D ambiguous. Germline lookup yields CDR1 SGHKS and CDR2 YYEKEE (reference sequence). There are 18 residues in the CDR3. V lost 4 bases and J lost 0, with 17 bases in between. The CDR3 region has the DNA TGTGCCAGCAGCAATAGGGCTACGGTAACCTCTGGGGCCAACGTCCTGACTTTC. This translates into CASSNRATVTSGANVLTF.

The chain has TRBV23-1 and TRBJ2-1; 10 nucleotides align to TRBD2. TRBV23-1 has ORF status, its function being uncertain. The CDR3 consists of 15 residues. The V segment lost 6 bases and the J segment 5 bases; nucleotides outside the gene matches: 7. This CDR3 is CASRYGTSVDNEQFF. The CDR3 nucleotides are TGCGCCAGCAGGTACGGGACTAGCGTTGACAATGAGCAGTTCTTC.

V and J are TRBV28 and TRBJ1-1; 12 nucleotides line up with TRBD1. Germline lookup yields CDR1 MDHEN and CDR2 SYDVKM. V dropped 6 bases and J dropped 3; count of bases not matched to a gene: 8. The CDR3 is 16 residues long. CDR3 sequence: CASSPRDRGRDTEAFF. CDR3 DNA sequence: TGTGCCAGCAGCCCTAGGGACAGGGGGCGCGACACTGAAGCTTTCTTT.

The rearrangement joins TRBV2 to TRBJ1-4; D remains unclear. Trimming took 8 bases from V and 0 from J, leaving 13 bases between them. CDR1 SNHLY and CDR2 FYNNEI come from the germline V gene. The CDR3 is made up of 15 amino acids. Here the CDR3 reads CASRKGRATNEKLFF. DNA for the CDR3: TGTGCCAGCCGTAAGGGAAGGGCAACTAATGAAAAACTGTTTTTT.

In this sample, this clone turned up once. The V gene is TRBV28, the J gene TRBJ1-5; D call uncertain. Looked up from germline, CDR1 is MDHEN and CDR2 is SYDVKM. This CDR3 region has 15 residues. Trimming pared 4 bases from V and 2 bases from J, leaving 12 bases between. CDR3 sequence: CASSSGTGGNQPQHF. The DNA of the CDR3 is TGTGCCAGCAGTTCAGGTACGGGCGGCAATCAGCCCCAGCATTTT.

The chain employs TRBV4-3 and TRBJ2-3; 8 nucleotides align to TRBD1. The CDR3 consists of 15 residues. The V gene end was trimmed by 1 base and the J gene end by 6 bases; junction bases not matched to a gene: 6. Germline V CDR1 and CDR2: LGHNA, YSLEER. The CDR3 protein is CASSQGGQGWDTQYF. The CDR3 nucleotides read TGCGCCAGCAGCCAAGGCGGACAGGGTTGGGATACGCAGTATTTT.

This chain uses TRBV18 with TRBJ1-2; D is uncertain. V dropped 1 base and J dropped 3 bases, with 3 bases sitting between them. The CDR3 runs 12 residues. Germline CDR1 is KGHSH and CDR2 is LQKENI. The CDR3 DNA is TGTGCCAGCTCACCACAGGACTATGGCTACACCTTC. Protein product: CASSPQDYGYTF.

CDR3 sequence (DNA): TGTGCCAGCAGCTTCGGCACCGCGAGCACAGATACGCAGTATTTT. Protein sequence: CASSFGTASTDTQYF. J is TRBJ2-3 and V is TRBV7-9; D call uncertain. Germline V gene lookup returns CDR1 SEHNR and CDR2 FQNEAQ (reference sequence). V lost 3 bases to trimming and J lost 0 bases, with 10 bases between them. CDR3 length: 15 residues.

The V and J genes are TRBV4-3 and TRBJ2-7, with 9 bases that match TRBD1. The germline V gene encodes CDR1 LGHNA and CDR2 YSLEER. The CDR3 totals 18 residues. V lost 0 bases to trimming and J lost 0 bases; unmatched junction nucleotides: 9. CDR3 protein: CASSQEWLGTGLSYEQYF. The CDR3 nucleotides are TGCGCCAGCAGCCAAGAATGGCTTGGGACAGGGCTCTCCTACGAGCAGTACTTC.

This clone was picked up a small number of times. The gene calls are TRBV2 and TRBJ2-3; D unresolved. The CDR3 is 11 amino acids. Germline values: CDR1 SNHLY, CDR2 FYNNEI. V dropped 7 bases and J dropped 2 bases, with 4 bases sitting between them. The CDR3 DNA follows: TGTGCCAGCATATACACAGATACGCAGTATTTT. The encoded protein is CASIYTDTQYF.

The V and J genes are TRBV9 and TRBJ2-5; 13 nucleotides align to TRBD2. V trimming: 4 bases; J trimming: 1 base; junction bases outside the gene matches: 4. CDR1 and CDR2 from the germline V gene are SGDLS and YYNGEE. The CDR3 runs 16 residues. CDR3 residues: CASSRGTSGIQETQYF. In nucleotides, the CDR3 is TGTGCCAGCAGCAGAGGGACTAGCGGGATCCAAGAGACCCAGTACTTC.

The chain uses TRBV27 and TRBJ2-3; 7 bases map to TRBD2. V lost 2 bases to trimming and J lost 0 bases; unmatched junction nucleotides: 11. The germline V gene has CDR1 MNHEY and CDR2 SMNVEV (reference sequence). The CDR3 is 18 residues long. The DNA of the CDR3 is TGTGCCAGCAGTTTAAAATTCCGGGCTAGCGGTAGCACAGATACGCAGTATTTT. It codes for CASSLKFRASGSTDTQYF.

In its sample, this clone was seen once. The chain recombines TRBV27 with TRBJ2-7, with 11 bases fitting TRBD2. This CDR3 has 15 amino acids. CDR1 and CDR2 from the germline V gene are MNHEY and SMNVEV (reference sequence). J was trimmed by 6 bases and V by 5 bases; bases with no gene match: 9. CDR3 coding DNA: TGTGCCAGCAGTCTCGGAGTAGCGGGAGGGGGCGAGCAGTACTTC. Protein sequence: CASSLGVAGGGEQYF.

In regard to this clone: A much larger clonotype is one base distant, so this may be a read error. The same CDR3 is also encoded by other DNA sequences in this sample. The genes are TRBV7-9 and TRBJ1-2; possibly TRBD1 for D (6 bases). Germline CDR1 reads SEHNR; CDR2 reads FQNEAQ (reference sequence). The CDR3 contains 13 residues. Trimming shortened V by 1 base and J by 6 bases, and 9 bases separated the two germline ends. Written as DNA, the CDR3 is TGTGCCAGCAGCTTAGAAAACAGGGATGGCTACACCTTC. Its translation is CASSLENRDGYTF.

The chain has TRBV13 and TRBJ2-7, with TRBD2 matching over 15 bases. There are 16 residues in the CDR3. V dropped 4 bases and J dropped 4; count of bases not matched to a gene: 5. Germline-derived CDR1 and CDR2 are PRHDT and FYEKMQ (reference sequence). The DNA of the CDR3 is TGTGCCAGCAGCTCCTGGGGACTAGCGGGAGGATACGAGCAGTACTTC. Its protein is CASSSWGLAGGYEQYF.

This sequence joins TRBV7-5 and TRBJ2-1. TRBV7-5 is a pseudogene segment. The CDR3 is made up of 16 amino acids. The CDR3, as DNA: TGTGCCAGAAGCTTAGTAGGCCAATCCCCCTACAATGAGCAGTTCTTC. Translated, it gives CARSLVGQSPYNEQFF.

This chain connects TRBV14 to TRBJ1-2; D is undetermined. CDR3 length: 11 amino acids. CDR1 and CDR2 (germline): SGHDN, FVKESK. The V end was cut by 5 bases, the J end by 3 bases, with 4 bases between. The CDR3, as DNA: TGTGCCAGCAGCGCACACTATGGCTACACCTTC. It translates to CASSAHYGYTF.

The V and J genes are TRBV28 and TRBJ2-1, with D perhaps matching TRBD2 (5 bases). The CDR3 has 14 amino acids. CDR1 MDHEN and CDR2 SYDVKM come from the germline V gene. Trimming stripped 2 bases from V and 9 bases from J, with 14 bases between. As DNA, the CDR3 is TGTGCCAGCAGTTTAGGGCCCCAACGGGGTGAGCAGTTCTTC. Amino acids: CASSLGPQRGEQFF.

The rearrangement joins TRBV5-5 to TRBJ2-7, with 9 bases identical to TRBD1. This CDR3 is 14 amino acids long. Germline trimming cut 0 bases from V and 4 bases from J; bases unmatched to any gene: 2. The germline CDR1 and CDR2 sequences are SGHKS and YYEKEE (reference sequence). For the CDR3, the DNA is TGTGCCAGCAGCTTGGGGGGACAGGGATACGAGCAGTACTTC. Translation gives CASSLGGQGYEQYF.

The genes are TRBV28 and TRBJ2-3; 9 positions match TRBD1. CDR3 size: 17 residues. Germline V CDR1 and CDR2: MDHEN, SYDVKM. V lost 2 bases to trimming and J lost 10 bases; unmatched junction nucleotides: 16. For the CDR3, the DNA is TGTGCCAGCAGTTTAGTCACAGGGGGCGGTTTCACCTCGGCGCAGTATTTT. Protein sequence: CASSLVTGGGFTSAQYF.

Points on this clone: A read error may be the cause here, since a much bigger clone is one base away. The same CDR3 also results from other DNA sequences found in this sample. The chain uses TRBV2 and TRBJ2-1; either TRBD1 or TRBD2 may supply D (5 bases each). V was shortened by 3 bases and J by 8 bases, with 8 bases between the two germline ends. The germline V gene encodes CDR1 SNHLY and CDR2 FYNNEI. The CDR3 spans 12 residues. The CDR3 is CASSDLGDEQFF. The DNA for the CDR3 is TGTGCCAGCAGTGATTTGGGGGATGAGCAGTTCTTC.

The CDR3 bases are TGCAGCGTTGTTGTCGGTAGGGGACAGAGCGATGAGCAGTTCTTC. Its protein product is CSVVVGRGQSDEQFF. The chain links TRBV29-1 to TRBJ2-1, with TRBD1 matching 7 bases. This CDR3 has 15 amino acids. Germline trimming cut 4 bases from V and 8 bases from J; bases unmatched to any gene: 14. In germline, CDR1 is SQVTM, CDR2 ANQGSEA.

This clone was recorded at least ten times. This chain's CDR3 is CASSGSDYGYTF. The CDR3 DNA sequence: TGCGCCAGCAGTGGGTCAGACTATGGCTACACCTTC. This chain joins TRBV10-2 and TRBJ1-2; no clear D. The germline CDR1 and CDR2 sequences are WSHSY and SAAADI. Between the trimmed V and J ends, which lost 4 bases and 3 bases, there was a span of 6 bases. The CDR3 has 12 amino acids.

This rearrangement joins TRBV27 to TRBJ2-2; D unresolved. Germline loops: CDR1 MNHEY, CDR2 SMNVEV (reference sequence). V lost 6 bases and J lost 3, with 20 bases in between. The CDR3 consists of 17 residues. Here the CDR3 DNA reads TGTGCCAGCAGCCCGGTCCGATTCGGCGGATACACCGGGGAGCTGTTTTTT. This codes for CASSPVRFGGYTGELFF.

Of note for this clone: A single base separates this from a much larger clone, so it may be a read error. The V and J genes are TRBV28 and TRBJ2-7; either TRBD1 or TRBD2 may fit D (6 bases each). The V and J ends lost 6 bases and 3 bases respectively, with 12 bases between them. This CDR3 region has 13 residues. CDR1 is MDHEN, CDR2 SYDVKM, per germline. The CDR3 sequence: CASRAGHHYEQYF. The DNA for the CDR3 is TGTGCCAGCAGGGCGGGACACCACTACGAGCAGTACTTC.